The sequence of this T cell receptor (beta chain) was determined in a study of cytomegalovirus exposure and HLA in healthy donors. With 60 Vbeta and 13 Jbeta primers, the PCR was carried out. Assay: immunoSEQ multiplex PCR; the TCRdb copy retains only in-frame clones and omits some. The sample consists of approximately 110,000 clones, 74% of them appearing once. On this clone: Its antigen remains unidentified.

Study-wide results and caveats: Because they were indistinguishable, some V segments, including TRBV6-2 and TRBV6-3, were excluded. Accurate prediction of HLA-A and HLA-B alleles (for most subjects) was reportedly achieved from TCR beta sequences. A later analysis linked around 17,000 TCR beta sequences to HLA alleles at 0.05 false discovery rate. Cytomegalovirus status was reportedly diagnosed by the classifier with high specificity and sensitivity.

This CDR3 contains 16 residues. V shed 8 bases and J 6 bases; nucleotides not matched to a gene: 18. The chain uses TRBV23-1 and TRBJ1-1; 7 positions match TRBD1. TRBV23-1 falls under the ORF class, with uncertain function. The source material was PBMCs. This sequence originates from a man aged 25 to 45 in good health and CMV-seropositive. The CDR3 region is CASRAGCGQGVAEAFF. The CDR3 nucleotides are TGCGCCAGCCGCGCGGGTTGTGGGCAGGGGGTCGCTGAAGCTTTCTTT.